The rows below give T cell receptor beta chains drawn from one sample of a study of blood T cell repertoires in COVID-19. Here immunoSEQ multiplex PCR was the method, and the copy in TCRdb shows in-frame clones only, minus some. The sample consists of approximately 270,000 clones, around 82% of them appearing once. Sequencing used peripheral blood. Receptor source: a person between 65 and 79 years old with COVID-19, enrolled during active disease. Both conserved end residues are part of each CDR3. A D gene is named only where the DNA matches it firmly. For some rows the clone size is stated as once, few or many, or as a class when expanded; others skip it.

V gene	D gene	J gene	clone size	CDR3 DNA	CDR3 protein
TRBV6-4	.	TRBJ2-7	few	TGTGCCAGCACTCACGAGCAGTACTTC	CASTHEQYF
TRBV6-5	TRBD1	TRBJ2-7	few	TGTGCCAGCAGGCTAGGGACAGGAGCCTACGAGCAGTACTTC	CASRLGTGAYEQYF
TRBV28	.	TRBJ1-2	.	TGTGCCAGCAGTTTTATCGACAGAGCCGTCTATGGCTACACCTTC	CASSFIDRAVYGYTF
TRBV28	TRBD1	TRBJ1-1	.	TGTGCCACGGACAGGGGGCGGCACACTGAAGCTTTCTTT	CATDRGRHTEAFF
TRBV6-5	TRBD1	TRBJ2-1	.	TGTGCCAGCAGTACCCCGACAGGGGAGGCTGAGCAGTTCTTC	CASSTPTGEAEQFF
TRBV4-1	TRBD1	TRBJ1-2	.	TGCGCCAGCAGCCAAGGGGGACAGCCGAATTATGGCTACACCTTC	CASSQGGQPNYGYTF
TRBV2	TRBD1	TRBJ2-2	.	TGTGCCAGCAGCCGAACAGGGGTGAACGGGGAGCTGTTTTTT	CASSRTGVNGELFF
TRBV7-9	TRBD2	TRBJ2-5	.	TGTGCCAGCAACAGAGCGGGGAGCCTCCAAGAGACCCAGTACTTC	CASNRAGSLQETQYF
TRBV5-1	.	TRBJ2-7	few	TGCGCCAGCAGCTTGGGGGGGCTGAACGAGCAGTACTTC	CASSLGGLNEQYF
TRBV3-1/TRBV3-2	.	TRBJ1-2	.	TGTGCCACCCAGGGTTATAACTATGGCTACACCTTC	CATQGYNYGYTF
TRBV7-9	.	TRBJ1-2	few	TGTGCCAGCAGCCTAGCGCGCGGGGTCGGCTACACCTTC	CASSLARGVGYTF
TRBV3-1/TRBV3-2	TRBD2	TRBJ2-1	.	TGTGCCAGCAGCCCGGGACTAGCGAAGAATGAGCAGTTCTTC	CASSPGLAKNEQFF
TRBV11-1	TRBD1	TRBJ1-2	.	TGTGCCAGCAGCTTCGGACAGGGGGCGCTTGGCTACACCTTC	CASSFGQGALGYTF
TRBV2	.	TRBJ2-2	.	TGTGCCAGCAGTGAACCCAGGGCAGCCGGGGAGCTGTTTTTT	CASSEPRAAGELFF
TRBV7-9	TRBD2	TRBJ2-5	.	TGTGCCAGCAGCTTAGACCTAGCGGTAGAGACCCAGTACTTC	CASSLDLAVETQYF
TRBV5-1	.	TRBJ2-7	.	TGCGCCAGCAGCTTGTCGTCGCCGAGCCCTTCCTCCTACGAGCAGTACTTC	CASSLSSPSPSSYEQYF
TRBV4-1	.	TRBJ1-2	.	TGCGCCAGCAGCCAAGATTTGCAGTTCTATGGCTACACCTTC	CASSQDLQFYGYTF
TRBV2	TRBD1	TRBJ1-1	.	TGTGCCAGCAGAGAACAGGGGGCATTCACTGAAGCTTTCTTT	CASREQGAFTEAFF
TRBV19	.	TRBJ1-1	.	TGTGCCAGTAGTCCCTCAGGGGTAGGGACTGAAGCTTTCTTT	CASSPSGVGTEAFF
TRBV18	TRBD2	TRBJ2-1	.	TGTGCCAGCTCACCATCCCCGGGGGGGGACTACCGGGACACCTACAATGAGCAGTTCTTC	CASSPSPGGDYRDTYNEQFF
TRBV10-3	.	TRBJ1-5	.	TGTGCCATCAGTGAGTTCTGGGGACAACTCAATCAGCCCCAGCATTTT	CAISEFWGQLNQPQHF
TRBV18	.	TRBJ2-2	.	TGTGCCAGCTCACGCGAACAGGGACACAACACCGGGGAGCTGTTTTTT	CASSREQGHNTGELFF
TRBV29-1	.	TRBJ2-7	.	TGCAGCGTTGAACTATCATTTAATACCAACGAGCAGTACTTC	CSVELSFNTNEQYF
TRBV2	.	TRBJ1-6	.	TGTGCCAGCAGTGAGGCGAGGGATGCGACCTATAATTCACCCCTCCACTTT	CASSEARDATYNSPLHF
TRBV5-1	.	TRBJ1-1	.	TGCGCCAGCAGCTTGGTCGGAGGGAACACTGAAGCTTTCTTT	CASSLVGGNTEAFF
TRBV6-2/TRBV6-3	TRBD2	TRBJ2-7	.	TGTGCCAGCAGTTTAGCGGGAGGTTACGAGCAGTACTTC	CASSLAGGYEQYF
TRBV9	TRBD1	TRBJ1-6	.	TGTGCCAGCAGCCCTACCCCAGGGACAGAAAATTCACCCCTCCACTTT	CASSPTPGTENSPLHF
TRBV24-1	.	TRBJ1-2	few	TGTGCCACCAGTGATCGGAGAAACTATGGCTACACCTTC	CATSDRRNYGYTF
TRBV29-1	TRBD1	TRBJ1-5	.	TGCAGCGTCCGGGACAGGGACGATCAGCCCCAGCATTTT	CSVRDRDDQPQHF
TRBV18	TRBD1	TRBJ1-4	.	TGTGCCAGCTCACTGGACAGGGGGGATAGCAATGAAAAACTGTTTTTT	CASSLDRGDSNEKLFF
TRBV5-1	TRBD1	TRBJ1-1	.	TGCGCCAGCAGCTCGTTGACAGGGGGCACTGAAGCTTTCTTT	CASSSLTGGTEAFF
TRBV2	.	TRBJ2-2	.	TGTGCCAGCAGCGAGGCATCTAGCAGACAGAACACCGGGGAGCTGTTTTTT	CASSEASSRQNTGELFF
TRBV27	.	TRBJ1-1	.	TGTGCCAGCAGTAGAGAGCCCCCCGGCACTGAAGCTTTCTTT	CASSREPPGTEAFF
TRBV4-3	.	TRBJ1-3	.	TGCGCCAGCAGCCAAGTACTTGGAAACACCATATATTTT	CASSQVLGNTIYF
TRBV15	.	TRBJ1-5	.	TGTGCCACCAGCAGATCCAGCCCGGGTGCTAGGCAGCCCCAGCATTTT	CATSRSSPGARQPQHF
TRBV9	TRBD2	TRBJ2-7	.	TGTGCCAGCAGCGTATCAGGTTCGGCTAGCGGTTTACGGGAGCAGTACTTC	CASSVSGSASGLREQYF
TRBV3-1/TRBV3-2	.	TRBJ1-6	.	TGTGCCAGCAGCCAAGGCTTCAGAGGATCCCTCCACTTT	CASSQGFRGSLHF
TRBV4-3	.	TRBJ1-5	.	TGCGCCTCGTCTACCTCCGGGGGACAGCCCCAGCATTTT	CASSTSGGQPQHF
TRBV11-2	TRBD1	TRBJ1-1	.	TGTGCCAGCAGCCAACCTAGGGGACAGCGGAACACTGAAGCTTTCTTT	CASSQPRGQRNTEAFF
TRBV6-5	.	TRBJ2-7	few	TGTGCCAGCAGCCTTGACCCTAGCTCCTACGAGCAGTACTTC	CASSLDPSSYEQYF
TRBV19	.	TRBJ2-3	few	TGTGCCAGTAGCCGGATCGAAGGGGGCACAGATACGCAGTATTTT	CASSRIEGGTDTQYF
TRBV9	TRBD2	TRBJ2-3	.	TGTGCCAGCAGCGTAGGTAGCGGGAAAGATACGCAGTATTTT	CASSVGSGKDTQYF
TRBV27	TRBD2	TRBJ2-3	.	TGTGCCAGCAGTTTATACCCTAGCGGGAGCGCAGATACGCAGTATTTT	CASSLYPSGSADTQYF
TRBV7-3	TRBD1	TRBJ2-3	.	TGTGCCAGCAGCTTAATGGGACAGCCTCATGATACGCAGTATTTT	CASSLMGQPHDTQYF
TRBV6-1	.	TRBJ1-6	.	TGTGCCAGCAGTGAAACCGGGACACCCTTGACCCTCCACTTT	CASSETGTPLTLHF
TRBV2	.	TRBJ2-3	.	TGTGCCAGCAGTTGGCTAGCGCGCACAGATACGCAGTATTTT	CASSWLARTDTQYF
TRBV6-2/TRBV6-3	TRBD1	TRBJ2-7	.	TGTGCCAGCAGTTACTCGAACACCCCACAGGGGACGTACTACGAGCAGTACTTC	CASSYSNTPQGTYYEQYF
TRBV11-1	.	TRBJ2-5	.	TGTGCCAGCAGCTTAGTCAGGGGTGAATCTGAGACCCAGTACTTC	CASSLVRGESETQYF
TRBV6-2/TRBV6-3	.	TRBJ1-3	.	TGTGCCAGCAGTCGGGGAACTGGAAACACCATATATTTT	CASSRGTGNTIYF
TRBV7-2	.	TRBJ2-6	.	TGTGCCAGCAGCTTTGGCGGTTTCGGGGGGGCCAACGTCCTGACTTTC	CASSFGGFGGANVLTF
TRBV19	TRBD1	TRBJ1-6	.	TGTGCCAGTAGTAGAGGACAGGGGCAATCACCCCTCCACTTT	CASSRGQGQSPLHF